What follows is one TCR beta chain and its context. Its antigen is currently unknown. The sample is drawn from a study of cytomegalovirus exposure and HLA in healthy donors. General study points: A later analysis showed that HLA-associated TCR beta chains had undergone more clonal expansion than equally common others. Beyond CMV serostatus, there was no information to go on about immune exposure. CMV antigen specificity of three CMV-associated chains was confirmed in vitro.

The study ran its PCR with 60 Vbeta and 13 Jbeta primers. This table comes from immunoSEQ multiplex PCR, and its TCRdb copy is limited to in-frame clones, with some not included. The table lists about 200,000 clones, roughly 77% of them singletons, with 0.35% to 0.5% in the top ten. CDR3 length: 14 residues. The germline gives CDR1 MNHEY, CDR2 SMNVEV (reference sequence). Trimming shortened V by 7 bases and J by 8 bases, and 20 bases separated the two germline ends. Participants comprised healthy donors of bone marrow. This chain links TRBV27 with TRBJ1-1; D gene uncertain. The sequencing sample was made of PBMCs. The sequence derives from a male donor in good health and CMV-seropositive. The CDR3 spells CASTPKASRAEAFF. In DNA, the CDR3 is TGTGCCAGCACCCCTAAAGCCTCCCGAGCCGAAGCTTTCTTT.